This T cell receptor (beta chain) was documented in a study of blood T cell repertoires in COVID-19. Study summary: Both acute and convalescent COVID-19 samples were obtained from the United States, Italy and Spain.

Seattle patients were enrolled during active infection and followed longitudinally. In the original workflow: Reference gene primer amplification yielded estimated nucleated cell counts. Method: immunoSEQ multiplex PCR; TCRdb's copy keeps in-frame clones and lacks some. The V and J calls and clone size come from that table; D and trimming were worked out from the DNA. The table has some 210,000 clones, 90% to 95% seen once. CDR1 and CDR2 from the germline V gene are MNHEY and SVGEGT. The CDR3 has 14 amino acids. V was pared by 2 bases and J by 0 bases, with 7 bases between. The sample comprised peripheral blood. The chain recombines TRBV6-2 or TRBV6-3 with TRBJ1-1; unclear D gene. The TCR comes from a man aged 55-75 years with COVID-19, enrolled during active disease. The CDR3 region has the DNA TGTGCCAGCAGTTACCGGGTTTTGAACACTGAAGCTTTCTTT. Its protein product is CASSYRVLNTEAFF.